This is a list of T cell receptor beta chains from one sample in a study of blood T cells in healthy people across ages. TCRdb called the 5' RACE reads again in MiXCR, with one record for every CDR3 protein. The sample records more than 450,000 distinct CDR3 sequences, around 27% being singletons. This sample also belongs to another study, concerning T cells of mothers and their children.

Input material: blood. The receptors come from a boy between 2 and 10 years old in good health. Both conserved end residues are part of each CDR3. A D gene is named only where the DNA matches it firmly. Size is omitted from some rows. Given values are once, few, many or a class for expanded clones.

clone size	D gene	V gene	J gene	CDR3 length	CDR3 protein	CDR3 DNA
few	-	TRBV24-1	TRBJ2-3	12	CATRDQSDTQYF	TGTGCCACCAGAGACCAGAGCGATACGCAGTATTTT
-	-	TRBV6-5	TRBJ1-3	15	CASSRGTESGNTIYF	TGTGCCAGCAGCCGCGGGACGGAATCTGGAAACACCATATATTTT
-	TRBD1	TRBV4-3	TRBJ1-1	18	CASSQARGRPPGDGEAFF	TGCGCCAGCAGCCAAGCCAGGGGGCGGCCCCCTGGGGACGGTGAAGCTTTCTTT
-	-	TRBV20-1	TRBJ2-1	14	CSAPKGGGRNEQFF	TGCAGTGCCCCTAAGGGGGGGGGTAGAAATGAGCAGTTCTTC
-	-	TRBV2	TRBJ2-5	12	CASSAARETQYF	TGTGCCAGCAGCGCAGCCCGGGAGACCCAGTACTTC
few	TRBD2	TRBV29-1	TRBJ2-1	14	CSVGGGSSYNEQFF	TGCAGCGTTGGGGGCGGGAGCTCCTACAATGAGCAGTTCTTC
once	TRBD1	TRBV12-3/TRBV12-4	TRBJ2-7	15	CASSLATGVFGEQYF	TGTGCCAGCAGTTTGGCAACAGGGGTTTTCGGCGAGCAGTACTTC
many	TRBD1	TRBV27	TRBJ2-7	13	CASSPQGSYEQYF	TGTGCCAGCAGCCCACAGGGGTCGTACGAGCAGTACTTC
-	-	TRBV7-3	TRBJ1-2	13	CASRPGPRGGYTF	TGTGCCAGCAGACCTGGACCTCGGGGTGGCTACACCTTC
-	-	TRBV7-7	TRBJ2-1	16	CASSLGPSAGYNEQFF	TGTGCCAGCAGCTTAGGTCCTAGCGCGGGCTACAATGAGCAGTTCTTC
-	TRBD2	TRBV6-6	TRBJ2-3	15	CASSYLAGGIDTQYF	TGTGCCAGCAGTTATCTAGCGGGGGGGATAGATACGCAGTATTTT
few	-	TRBV18	TRBJ1-2	13	CASSPGISDGYTF	TGTGCCAGCTCACCAGGAATATCGGATGGCTACACCTTC
few	TRBD2	TRBV20-1	TRBJ2-3	17	CSAPRWALAGDTDTQYF	TGCAGTGCTCCCCGTTGGGCCCTAGCGGGAGATACAGATACGCAGTATTTT
few	-	TRBV20-1	TRBJ1-1	13	CSAKTRGRTEAFF	TGCAGTGCTAAAACCAGGGGTAGGACTGAAGCTTTCTTT
-	TRBD1	TRBV13	TRBJ2-7	13	CASSTRDSYEQYF	TGTGCCAGCAGCACCCGGGACAGCTACGAGCAGTACTTC
-	-	TRBV7-9	TRBJ2-7	16	CASSLAGPANSYEQYF	TGTGCCAGCAGCTTAGCAGGACCAGCGAACTCCTACGAGCAGTACTTC
few	-	TRBV9	TRBJ2-5	15	CASSVAAGIQETQYF	TGTGCCAGCAGCGTAGCCGCGGGGATTCAAGAGACCCAGTACTTC
-	-	TRBV29-1	TRBJ2-5	10	CSGGRETQYF	TGCAGTGGGGGGCGTGAGACCCAGTACTTC